One TCR beta chain is described in this entry. Antigen specificity is unknown. This record comes from a study of CD8 T cells in Susac syndrome. Study results and limitations: As the study acknowledged, the number of individuals who were part of its TCR sequencing and HLA analysis was relatively small.

The RNA, about 0.45 to 1 ug, was put through reverse transcription using random hexamers. Amplification of TCR beta CDR3 spanned 54 Vbeta and 13 Jbeta via immunoSEQ multiplex PCR. Each CDR3 protein gets one entry after TCRdb re-called the immunoSEQ multiplex PCR reads with MiXCR. The sample includes 180,000 or so distinct CDR3 sequences, 90% to 95% of them seen just once. The sequenced target, TCR beta, came from blood CD8+ and CD4+ T cells. The CDR3 spans 16 residues. Germline V CDR1 and CDR2: LGHNA, YNFKEQ. The germline V and J ends were trimmed by 0 bases and 5 bases, with 13 bases remaining between them.

The chain is built from TRBV4-2 and TRBJ2-2; D gene uncertain. This TCR derives from a human donor with multiple sclerosis. Sequenced input: CD4+ T cells from PBMCs. CDR3 DNA: TGTGCCAGCAGCCAAGAGGTGGTGCCGAGAACCGGGGAGCTGTTTTTT. Translating it yields CASSQEVVPRTGELFF.